This T cell receptor beta chain was found in a study of blood T cell repertoires in COVID-19 (dated by TCRdb to the early 2020s). With regard to the full study: Samples from collaborators originated in the United States, Italy and Spain and spanned both the acute and convalescent phases of COVID-19. The prospective study material was composed of cDNA or gDNA derived from T cells, B-cell-depleted T cells, or PBMCs. Subjects who had been exposed to COVID-19, were actively infected with it, or had recovered from it provided the deeply sampled blood TCRbeta repertoires that made up the dataset. The repertoires were released in a freely available public database meant as a resource for research on the immune response to SARS-CoV-2. Samples came from the ongoing ImmuneRACE study (first 160 participants) plus 1,254 subjects from 6 global collaborators. Nearly every sample came with metadata listing a de-identified subject ID, COVID-19 status, age in years and sex. Where HLA class I and class II types were available, the types were taken from metadata supplied by the sample provider, not from assay-based typing.

Measured from the cysteine to the phenylalanine, the CDR3 is 17 residues long. This entry keeps only the CDR3 DNA: 51 bases, framed from base 1. Cut back by 5 bases and 5 bases, the V and J ends lie 22 bases apart. From the germline V gene (reference sequence), CDR1 is LGHDT and CDR2 is YNNKEL. Study-wide conclusions, independent of this receptor: The amount of clinical and demographic metadata varied by source and participant and was provided uncurated.

Whole blood was collected in K2EDTA tubes by collaborating institutions according to the institutions' own protocols. For TCRbeta analysis, collaborators shipped samples in one of three forms: frozen whole blood, isolated PBMCs, or DNA extracted from either of those sample types. This clone is a singleton in its sample. No cognate antigen has been identified for it. Base qualities are not recorded, but no much larger clone differs from it by a single base. The immunoSEQ Assay, a bias-controlled multiplex PCR, was used to amplify TCRbeta CDR3 regions from genomic DNA. For the original study's pipeline: The number of nucleated cells in each sample was estimated by amplification of reference gene primers within the assay. To quantify the absolute abundance of each unique TCRbeta CDR3 rearrangement, sequence reads were collapsed and filtered. Productive Simpson clonality was computed per sample as the square root of Simpson's diversity index over productive rearrangements. TCRdb took this table from immuneACCESS and kept in-frame rearrangements with V and J called. Such tables lack part of the clones; where checked against another copy, unresolved V genes explain under half of the gap, and the rest is unexplained. D and trimming were read from the DNA, whereas the V and J calls and clone size are those reported in that table. The sample table holds some 20,000 clones, of which 70% to 90% were seen once. The top ten constitute 7.9% of the sample.

Recombination joined TRBV3-1 (or the pseudogene TRBV3-2) with TRBJ1-5; confidence is insufficient to name the D gene. Material for sequencing was peripheral blood. This clonotype was obtained from a human donor with active COVID-19. The donor label of this sample is uncertain. The CDR3 region has the sequence CASSVRFPIWHHQPQHF. The DNA sequence is given as TGTGCCAGCAGCGTACGTTTTCCCATTTGGCATCATCAGCCCCAGCATTTT.